The T cell receptor beta chain under discussion was sequenced for a study of CD8+CD57+ T cells in acquired aplastic anemia. Using genomic DNA as the template, TCR beta VDJ and CDR3 profiling was carried out. Via MiXCR, TCRdb re-called the reads, giving one row per CDR3 protein. The data contain around 15,000 distinct CDR3 sequences, approximately 38% of them singletons. Concerning this clonotype itself: Its antigen is not known.

Study findings and constraints: Diversity in CD8+CD57+ cells from patients fell below that of the total CD4+ and CD8+ cell pools. This difference was described as decreased diversity.

The CDR3 has 17 residues. The V gene end was trimmed by 6 bases and the J gene end by 3 bases; junction bases not matched to a gene: 9. Germline CDR1 DFQATT, CDR2 SNEGSKA (reference sequence). Previously, flow cytometry had revealed CD8+CD57+ cell expansion in the patients chosen for sequencing. Researchers also sequenced CD8+CD57+ effector memory cells taken from about 15% of the 12 patients. The chain combines TRBV20-1 with TRBJ2-1; TRBD2 aligns across 15 bases. The clonotype originates from a human donor with aplastic anemia. What was sequenced was CD8+CD57+ T cells sorted from PBMCs. Subset of the sample: bead-enriched CD8+CD57+ effector memory T cells from SAA patients. The CDR3 reads CSAHGLAGGRSYNEQFF. The CDR3 DNA sequence: TGCAGTGCCCACGGACTAGCGGGAGGGCGTAGCTACAATGAGCAGTTCTTC.